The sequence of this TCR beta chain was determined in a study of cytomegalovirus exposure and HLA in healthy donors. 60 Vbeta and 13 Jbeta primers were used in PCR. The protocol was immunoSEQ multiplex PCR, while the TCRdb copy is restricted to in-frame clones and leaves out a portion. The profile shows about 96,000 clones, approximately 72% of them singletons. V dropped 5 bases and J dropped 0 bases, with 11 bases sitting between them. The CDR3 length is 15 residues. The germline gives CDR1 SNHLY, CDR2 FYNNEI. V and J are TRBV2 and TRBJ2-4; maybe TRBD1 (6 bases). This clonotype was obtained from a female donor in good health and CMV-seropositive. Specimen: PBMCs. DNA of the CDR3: TGTGCCAGCAGTCCCAGGGGATTAGCCAAAAACATTCAGTACTTC. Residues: CASSPRGLAKNIQYF.